These T cell receptor beta chains were read from a single sample in a study of response to subunit inactivated influenza vaccine. TCRdb re-derived calls from the RT-PCR reads in MiXCR, one entry per CDR3 protein. Here the sample spans about 540,000 distinct CDR3 sequences, around 21% being singletons. The same data also contributed to another study, on T cells expressing NK-cell markers.

Sequencing was performed on CD4+ T cells sorted from PBMCs, taken 11 to 12 days after vaccination. All receptors come from a man aged 50-59 years who received an inactivated influenza vaccine. Each CDR3 is given without its conserved first and last residue.

j_call v_call cdr3_aa
TRBJ2-5 TRBV20-1 SAHIGRGGEETQY
TRBJ2-5 TRBV3-1 ASSQEAVTKTQY
TRBJ1-1 TRBV18 ASSPKAGVLNTEAF
TRBJ2-5 TRBV7-9 ASSLGADHLETQY
TRBJ2-1 TRBV5-1 ASSLGPLKSQF
TRBJ2-3 TRBV4-3 ASSQAGQGADTQY
TRBJ1-3 TRBV14 ASSQDGRIENTIY
TRBJ2-7 TRBV7-8 ASSLVGGIYEQY
TRBJ2-7 TRBV29-1 SVEVRYGDYEQY
TRBJ2-2 TRBV7-2 ASSLSGTANTGELF
TRBJ2-3 TRBV4-1 ASSHRRDSLSDTQY
TRBJ1-5 TRBV4-1 ASSQDPGTGKEPQH
TRBJ1-2 TRBV29-1 GAWAASYT
TRBJ2-1 TRBV11-2 ASSFPTGSSYNEQF
TRBJ2-3 TRBV10-2 ASFEGVGGPRLGTDTQY
TRBJ2-1 TRBV4-3 ASSQDLGQNEQF
TRBJ2-7 TRBV20-1 SAREAIVHSYEQY
TRBJ2-7 TRBV6-2/TRBV6-3 ASRLERGDEQY
TRBJ2-7 TRBV12-3/TRBV12-4 ASSSTRTSGAYEQY
TRBJ2-5 TRBV24-1 ATSDAGTGGGETQY
TRBJ2-2 TRBV5-1 ASSPRTGSEGELF
TRBJ1-5 TRBV6-2/TRBV6-3 ASSYSLQPQH
TRBJ2-7 TRBV28 ATSGVDEEQY
TRBJ2-3 TRBV20-1 SALSAGAPIMTDTQY
TRBJ1-1 TRBV28 ASSLRAEAF
TRBJ2-2 TRBV11-2 ASSRRSSGDTNTGELF
TRBJ2-3 TRBV27 ASQPGPSWRTDTQY
TRBJ2-7 TRBV24-1 ATSDPTSHHEQY
TRBJ2-3 TRBV5-1 ASSLEGSADTQY
TRBJ1-1 TRBV29-1 SVVRGGGPSTEAF
TRBJ2-7 TRBV12-3/TRBV12-4 ASRRPGVSEQY